This T cell receptor beta chain is from a study of human T cells and chemical hapten exposure. Overall study results and limits: With DPC sensitization, TCRs exceeding 1 in 1000 frequency showed no change. Significantly more large CDR3 similarity clusters arose among expanded TCRs than among controls.

TCRdb redid the calling of the RACE reads with MiXCR, one entry per CDR3 protein. The table records more than 85,000 distinct CDR3 sequences, approximately 8.8% of them present only once. Specified time point: patch test 2, 6 weeks after DPC sensitization. The treatment: therapeutic diphenylcyclopropenone sensitization with weekly scalp DPC. There are a few counts of this clonotype. The antigen remains unidentified. Source: whole blood, taken in connection with sensitization to the hapten diphenylcyclopropenone (DPC). The source is a middle-aged woman with alopecia areata. Some clones in this sample may be carry-over from other donors' samples.

The CDR3 is CASSFSVWGMAKNIQYF. As DNA, the CDR3 is TGTGCCAGCAGTTTTAGTGTTTGGGGAATGGCCAAAAACATTCAGTACTTC. The chain links TRBV28 to TRBJ2-4; D unclear. Trimming stripped 3 bases from V and 1 base from J, with 16 bases between. CDR1 MDHEN and CDR2 SYDVKM come from the germline V gene. CDR3 length equals 17 residues.